What follows describes a single T cell receptor beta chain. RNA in amounts of about 0.5 to 1 ug was reverse transcribed with random hexamers. TCR beta CDR3 was amplified by immunoSEQ covering 54 Vbeta and 13 Jbeta. From the immunoSEQ multiplex PCR reads, TCRdb called clonotypes with MiXCR, one entry per CDR3 protein. In the table there are under 85,000 distinct CDR3 sequences, about 94% of which are singletons. Negative isolation was used for CD8+ and CD4+ T cells, and FACS enrichment was applied to TEMRA cells. V was clipped by 5 bases and J by 3 bases, with 8 bases between them. The CDR3 is 12 residues long. The germline CDR1 and CDR2 sequences are DFQATT and SNEGSKA (reference sequence). This entry is derived from a study of CD8 T cells in Susac syndrome. Study-level information: At blood draw, Susac syndrome patients were therapy-naive, on corticosteroids, or on intravenous immunoglobulin alone.

This clonotype was obtained from a human donor with Susac syndrome. Sequenced: CD8+ T cells from PBMCs. The V call is TRBV20-1, the J call TRBJ2-1; D not certain. CDR3 coding DNA: TGCAGTGCTCTTTCCTTCTACAATGAGCAGTTCTTC. Protein sequence: CSALSFYNEQFF.